This T cell receptor beta chain was captured in a study of shared clonotypes between healthy human individuals. Study-level points and caveats: It was the few donors that limited the genetic and exposure-history diversity represented. Of the naive CD4 clonotypes, around 4.9% were shared across several donors.

CD8 cells regarded as naive lacked CD45RO, were positively chosen for CCR7, and omitted terminally differentiated effector memory CD45RA+ cells. As to this clone: Its antigen is currently unknown.

Data came from immunoSEQ multiplex PCR; TCRdb stores just in-frame clones and leaves some out. In the table there are about 2 million clones, roughly 95% of which are singletons. Germline assignment: CDR1 SGHRS and CDR2 YFSETQ. The CDR3 totals 16 residues. The ends lost 4 bases at V and 1 base at J; junction bases unmatched: 7. The sample was naive CD8+ T cells sorted from blood. This chain connects TRBV5-1 to TRBJ2-7; 11 positions match TRBD2. The receptor comes from a man aged 18 to 35 in good health. CDR3 nucleotides: TGCGCCAGCAGCCCTACAACTAGCGGGAGTTCCTACGAGCAGTACTTC. The encoded protein is CASSPTTSGSSYEQYF.